Below, 29 T cell receptor beta chains from the same sample are listed, as sequenced in a study of T cell repertoires in cytomegalovirus infection. TCRdb passed the reads through MiXCR, listing each CDR3 protein once. The table has roughly 800,000 distinct CDR3 sequences, about 29% seen once; the top ten hold around 13%. These receptors have no known antigen. Here the sequenced sample was cultured CD8+ T cells from PBMCs, taken from culture after CMV antigen stimulation. These receptors all come from a human donor in good health (CMV status not recorded). Some clones in this sample may be carry-over from other donors' samples.

The chain is built from TRBV27 and TRBJ1-5; no firm D call. CDR3 size: 13 residues. The germline gives CDR1 MNHEY, CDR2 SMNVEV (reference sequence). V was clipped by 3 bases and J by 6 bases, with 9 bases between them. The CDR3 loop is CASSFGRSQPQHF. CDR3 in DNA: TGTGCCAGCAGTTTCGGGCGGTCTCAGCCCCAGCATTTT.

The chain couples TRBV4-1 to TRBJ1-1; possible D gene TRBD1, 5 bases. CDR3 length equals 15 residues. Trimming pared 1 base from V and 5 bases from J, leaving 14 bases between. From germline, CDR1 is MGHRA and CDR2 YSYEKL. Here the CDR3 DNA reads TGCGCCAGCAGCCAAGTGGAAAGGGGAAGGACTGAAGCTTTCTTT. Its protein product is CASSQVERGRTEAFF.

This clonotype was seen more than once but under ten times. This chain links TRBV7-9 with TRBJ2-5; 9 bases fit TRBD2. The V segment lost 5 bases and the J segment 5 bases; nucleotides outside the gene matches: 12. Per germline, CDR1 SEHNR and CDR2 FQNEAQ (reference sequence). This CDR3 contains 16 residues. The CDR3 loop is CASSPLTAGGPETQYF. In DNA, the CDR3 is TGTGCCAGCAGCCCCCTCACGGCGGGGGGGCCGGAGACCCAGTACTTC.

The chain carries TRBV7-9 and TRBJ2-3; D is possibly TRBD2 (5 bases). This CDR3 has 19 residues. Trimming pared 2 bases from V and 0 bases from J, leaving 21 bases between. CDR1 and CDR2 (germline): SEHNR, FQNEAQ (reference sequence). The DNA for the CDR3 is TGTGCCAGCAGCTTACCACCAGGACTTGGCGACCTCAGCACAGATACGCAGTATTTT. Its translation: CASSLPPGLGDLSTDTQYF.

The chain couples TRBV5-1 to TRBJ2-1; D not certain. CDR3 length: 18 residues. V lost 1 base and J 0 bases, leaving 17 bases between the germline ends. From germline, CDR1 is SGHRS and CDR2 YFSETQ. The CDR3 DNA reads as TGCGCCAGCAGCTTGACAGCCCTCCTTAGGAACTCCTACAATGAGCAGTTCTTC. Amino acid sequence: CASSLTALLRNSYNEQFF.

The chain links TRBV5-1 to TRBJ2-3; 8 bases line up with TRBD2. There are 14 residues in the CDR3. J was trimmed by 0 bases and V by 7 bases; bases with no gene match: 4. Germline V CDR1 and CDR2: SGHRS, YFSETQ. The CDR3 sequence is CASFRGGSTDTQYF. For the CDR3, the DNA is TGCGCCAGCTTCCGGGGGGGGAGCACAGATACGCAGTATTTT. Variable domain in full (rest from reference TRBV5-1 and TRBJ2-3): KAGVTQTPRYLIKTRGQQVTLSCSPISGHRSVSWYQQTPGQGLQFLFEYFSETQRNKGNFPGRFSGRQFSNSRSEMNVSTLELGDSALYLCASFRGGSTDTQYFGPGTRLTVL.

The rearrangement uses TRBV5-6 and TRBJ1-2; D remains unclear. The V gene's germline CDR1 is SGHDT and CDR2 YYEEEE. Trimming removed 5 bases from V and 3 bases from J, with 11 bases in between. The CDR3 length is 13 residues. The CDR3 DNA reads as TGTGCCAGCAGATATGAGGCTGACTATGGCTACACCTTC. As protein: CASRYEADYGYTF.

This clonotype appeared many times. The chain carries TRBV12-3 or TRBV12-4 and TRBJ1-1; a possible D gene is TRBD1 (5 bases). This CDR3 has 15 residues. Between the trimmed V and J ends, which lost 5 bases and 5 bases, there was a span of 18 bases. CDR3 protein: CASSREAGPRTEAFF. CDR3 nucleotide sequence: TGTGCCAGCAGTCGGGAGGCAGGGCCGAGAACTGAAGCTTTCTTT.

The sample holds a few counts of this clonotype. This chain connects TRBV7-9 to TRBJ2-6; no clear D gene. The CDR3 has 16 residues. The V gene lost 5 bases and the J gene lost 1 base, with 12 bases spanning the gap. The germline V gene encodes CDR1 SEHNR and CDR2 FQNEAQ (reference sequence). For the CDR3, the DNA is TGTGCCAGCAGCCCCTTGGTTCTATCTGGGGCCAACGTCCTGACTTTC. Protein product: CASSPLVLSGANVLTF. Combining the CDR3 with reference TRBV7-9 and TRBJ2-6 gives the whole variable domain DTGVSQNPRHKITKRGQNVTFRCDPISEHNRLYWYRQTLGQGPEFLTYFQNEAQLEKSRLLSDRFSAERPKGSFSTLEIQRTEQGDSAMYLCASSPLVLSGANVLTFGAGSRLTVL.

The rearrangement links TRBV9 to TRBJ2-7; no clear D gene. This CDR3 is 13 amino acids long. Germline loops: CDR1 SGDLS, CDR2 YYNGEE. Trimming removed 0 bases at V and 1 base at J, with 5 bases between. The CDR3 DNA follows: TGTGCCAGCAGCGTAGAAAGTTCCTACGAGCAGTACTTC. It encodes CASSVESSYEQYF.

This clonotype was recorded a few times. The V gene is TRBV28, the J gene TRBJ2-2, with 10 bases identical to TRBD1. The V gene's germline CDR1 is MDHEN and CDR2 SYDVKM. The CDR3 extends over 15 amino acids. V gave up 5 bases and J gave up 5 bases; unmatched junction bases: 5. The CDR3 DNA reads TGTGCCAGCAGTCGGACAGGGGGGTTTACCGGGGAGCTGTTTTTT. Translating it yields CASSRTGGFTGELFF.

This rearrangement joins TRBV28 to TRBJ2-1; TRBD1 matches at 7 bases. V lost 8 bases, J lost 1 base, and 17 bases stayed unmatched. Germline CDR1 MDHEN, CDR2 SYDVKM. The CDR3 has 18 amino acids. The CDR3 region has the DNA TGTGCCAGCGCATACCCGAAACAGGGGAGAACGTCCTACAATGAGCAGTTCTTC. Protein: CASAYPKQGRTSYNEQFF.

The rearrangement uses TRBV29-1 and TRBJ2-1; D gene ambiguous. Germline CDR1 reads SQVTM; CDR2 reads ANQGSEA. Trimming took off 0 bases at V and 0 bases at J, with 18 bases between the two ends. The CDR3 spans 18 residues. The CDR3 DNA reads TGCAGCGTTGAAGATGGTGAAGGTATAGACATCTCCTACAATGAGCAGTTCTTC. Protein sequence: CSVEDGEGIDISYNEQFF.

The V gene is TRBV7-6, the J gene TRBJ1-4; tentative D call: TRBD1 (5 bases). Germline V gives CDR1 SGHVS, CDR2 FNYEAQ. The CDR3 is made up of 15 amino acids. The ends were cut back, 4 bases at V and 7 bases at J, with 16 bases in the middle. The CDR3 DNA reads as TGTGCCAGCAGCTCCCCAGGGCGGCGAGGTGAAAAACTGTTTTTT. It yields the protein CASSSPGRRGEKLFF.

This clonotype was seen at least ten times. This chain uses TRBV7-9 with TRBJ2-2; the D is unclear. Trimming pared 0 bases from V and 2 bases from J, leaving 13 bases between. The CDR3 contains 17 residues. Germline V gene lookup returns CDR1 SEHNR and CDR2 FQNEAQ (reference sequence). In nucleotides, the CDR3 is TGTGCCAGCAGCTTAGCAACTGGGCAGATCAACACCGGGGAGCTGTTTTTT. Amino acids: CASSLATGQINTGELFF. Full variable domain (missing parts from reference TRBV7-9 and TRBJ2-2): DTGVSQNPRHKITKRGQNVTFRCDPISEHNRLYWYRQTLGQGPEFLTYFQNEAQLEKSRLLSDRFSAERPKGSFSTLEIQRTEQGDSAMYLCASSLATGQINTGELFFGEGSRLTVL.

V and J are TRBV7-6 and TRBJ1-3; unclear D gene. The CDR3 covers 14 residues. Germline values: CDR1 SGHVS, CDR2 FNYEAQ. V was trimmed by 5 bases and J by 4 bases, leaving 12 bases between them. The CDR3 coding sequence is TGTGCCAGCAGCCCGATTACGGGAGGAAACACCATATATTTT. Its protein is CASSPITGGNTIYF.

This chain uses TRBV3-1 with TRBJ2-3; TRBD2 aligns across 7 bases. The CDR3 totals 17 residues. Germline V gene sequence: CDR1 LGHDT, CDR2 YNNKEL (reference sequence). V dropped 2 bases and J dropped 0; count of bases not matched to a gene: 8. Written as DNA, the CDR3 is TGTGCCAGCAGCCAAATCACCAGCGGGACTAGCACAGATACGCAGTATTTT. Residues: CASSQITSGTSTDTQYF.

This chain links TRBV10-1 with TRBJ2-7; D is perhaps TRBD1 or TRBD2 (5 bases each). The CDR3 loop spans 12 amino acids. Germline CDR1 WNHNN, CDR2 SYGVQD (reference sequence). Trimming cost V 8 bases and J 6 bases, with 14 bases left between them. In DNA form, the CDR3 reads TGCGCCAGCTCCGGGACCTTTTTCGAGCAGTACTTC. It specifies CASSGTFFEQYF.

This clonotype came up a few times. The chain combines TRBV5-4 with TRBJ2-1; D possibly uses TRBD1 or TRBD2 (5 bases each). The germline V gene encodes CDR1 SGHNT and CDR2 YYREEE (reference sequence). V dropped 7 bases and J dropped 8 bases, with 19 bases sitting between them. The CDR3 runs 14 residues. Here the CDR3 DNA reads TGTGCCAGCCCCCGGGACGCCTCTGGAGATGAGCAGTTCTTC. It specifies CASPRDASGDEQFF.

The V and J genes are TRBV6-1 and TRBJ2-3; tentative D call: TRBD1 (5 bases). CDR3 length: 14 amino acids. CDR1 MNHNS and CDR2 SASEGT come from the germline V gene. Trimming cost V 8 bases and J 1 base, with 13 bases left between them. The CDR3 DNA reads as TGTGCCAGCCGTCCAGGGTCGGGCACAGATACGCAGTATTTT. This sequence encodes CASRPGSGTDTQYF.

The rearrangement joins TRBV5-4 to TRBJ2-7; TRBD2 aligns across 8 bases. The CDR3 consists of 14 residues. J lost 4 bases, V lost 2 bases, and 5 bases had no gene match. Germline V lookup: CDR1 SGHNT, CDR2 YYREEE (reference sequence). The CDR3 DNA is TGTGCCAGCAGCTTTGCGGGGGGTCCATACGAGCAGTACTTC. It yields the protein CASSFAGGPYEQYF.

The chain uses TRBV6-2 or TRBV6-3 and TRBJ1-4; weak D call: TRBD1 (6 bases). Germline V gives CDR1 MNHEY, CDR2 SVGEGT. The CDR3 totals 15 residues. V lost 7 bases and J lost 4, with 16 bases in between. The CDR3 nucleotides are TGTGCCAGCAACGATGCCGGACAGTTTAATGAAAAACTGTTTTTT. Translation: CASNDAGQFNEKLFF.

This clonotype appeared a few times. An end of the junction differs from the germline gene, which may be a read error. J is TRBJ2-7 and V is TRBV20-1; tentative D call: TRBD1 (6 bases). Germline CDR1 and CDR2: DFQATT and SNEGSKA (reference sequence). This CDR3 is built from 13 residues. CDR3 in amino acids: CSARGRGSYEQYF. CDR3 DNA sequence: TGCAGTGCCAGAGGCAGGGGCTCCTACGAGCAGTACTTC.

This clonotype has more than one count but fewer than ten. V gene TRBV20-1 combines with J gene TRBJ2-7; maybe TRBD1 (5 bases). Germline V gene sequence: CDR1 DFQATT, CDR2 SNEGSKA (reference sequence). The CDR3 runs 13 residues. V was shortened by 6 bases and J by 3 bases, with 15 bases between the two germline ends. Here the CDR3 reads CSARAPGHYEQYV. In DNA, the CDR3 is TGCAGTGCGCGCGCCCCCGGACACTACGAGCAGTACGTC.

The J gene is TRBJ2-2, the V gene TRBV2, with 8 positions matching TRBD1. Unmatched junction bases numbered 7, after V lost 8 bases and J lost 5 bases. The CDR3 spans 14 residues. Germline CDR1 and CDR2: SNHLY and FYNNEI. The CDR3 bases are TGTGCCAGCGTCCCGGACAGGGATACCGGGGAGCTGTTTTTT. Encoded protein: CASVPDRDTGELFF.

This clonotype was counted at least ten times. The chain links TRBV7-2 to TRBJ2-7; D not resolved. Germline assignment: CDR1 SGHTA and CDR2 FQGNSA. Trimming pared 1 base from V and 1 base from J, leaving 8 bases between. The CDR3 is 14 residues long. Here the CDR3 reads CASSLDRRSYEQYV. The CDR3 coding sequence is TGTGCCAGCAGCTTAGATCGCAGGTCCTACGAGCAGTACGTC.

As to this clonotype: A read error may account for a junction end that differs from germline. The rearrangement joins TRBV7-7 to TRBJ2-7; no clear D gene. This CDR3 region has 15 residues. From germline, CDR1 is SSHAT and CDR2 FNYEAQ (reference sequence). CDR3 region: CASSLERSPSYEQYF. CDR3 DNA sequence: TGTGCTAGCAGCTTAGAACGGTCACCCTCCTACGAGCAGTACTTC.

This clonotype was detected only a few times. This sequence joins TRBV19 and TRBJ2-1; the D call may be TRBD1 or TRBD2 (5 bases each). Germline assignment: CDR1 LNHDA and CDR2 SQIVND (reference sequence). V lost 0 bases and J lost 8, with 14 bases in between. This CDR3 has 15 amino acids. As DNA, the CDR3 is TGTGCCAGTAGTATAGAGGGACGAGGGATCGATGAGCAGTTCTTC. Translation: CASSIEGRGIDEQFF.

This clonotype was seen at least ten times. This rearrangement joins TRBV7-6 to TRBJ2-1, with TRBD2 matching 7 bases. V was pared by 3 bases and J by 7 bases, with 9 bases of the junction left unmatched. CDR1 and CDR2 (germline): SGHVS, FNYEAQ. The CDR3 is made up of 15 amino acids. The CDR3 DNA reads TGTGCCAGCAGCTTTCAGCGGGGCCCCGGGAATGAGCAGTTCTTC. It encodes CASSFQRGPGNEQFF.